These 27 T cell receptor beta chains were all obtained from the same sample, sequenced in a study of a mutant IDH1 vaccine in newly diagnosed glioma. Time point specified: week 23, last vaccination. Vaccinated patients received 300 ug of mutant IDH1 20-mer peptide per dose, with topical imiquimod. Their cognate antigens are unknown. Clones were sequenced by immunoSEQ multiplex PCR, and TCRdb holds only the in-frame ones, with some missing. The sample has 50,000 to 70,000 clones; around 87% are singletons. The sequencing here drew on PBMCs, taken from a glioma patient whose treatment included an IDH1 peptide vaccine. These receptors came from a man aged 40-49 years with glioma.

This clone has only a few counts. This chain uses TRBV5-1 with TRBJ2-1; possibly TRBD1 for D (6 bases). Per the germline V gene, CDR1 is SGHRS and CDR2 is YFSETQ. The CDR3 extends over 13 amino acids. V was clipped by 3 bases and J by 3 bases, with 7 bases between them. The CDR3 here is CASSSQGYNEQFF. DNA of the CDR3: TGCGCCAGCAGCTCACAGGGCTACAATGAGCAGTTCTTC.

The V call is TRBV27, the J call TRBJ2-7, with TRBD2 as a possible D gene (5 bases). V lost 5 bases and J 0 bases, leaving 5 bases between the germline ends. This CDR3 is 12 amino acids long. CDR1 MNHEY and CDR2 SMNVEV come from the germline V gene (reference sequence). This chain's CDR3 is CASSSGSYEQYF. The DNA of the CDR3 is TGTGCCAGCAGTAGCGGCTCCTACGAGCAGTACTTC.

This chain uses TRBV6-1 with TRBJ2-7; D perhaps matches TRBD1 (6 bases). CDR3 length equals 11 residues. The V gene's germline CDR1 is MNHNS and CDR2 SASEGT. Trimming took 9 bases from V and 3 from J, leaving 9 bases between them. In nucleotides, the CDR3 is TGTGCCAGTAGAGGGGGCTACGAGCAGTACTTC. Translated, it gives CASRGGYEQYF.

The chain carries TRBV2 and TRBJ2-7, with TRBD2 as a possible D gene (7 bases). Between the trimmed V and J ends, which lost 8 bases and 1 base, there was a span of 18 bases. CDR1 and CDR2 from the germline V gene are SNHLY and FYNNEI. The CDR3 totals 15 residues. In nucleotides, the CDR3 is TGTGCCAGCTGTTTTGGGGGGGACATATCCTACGAGCAGTACTTC. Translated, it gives CASCFGGDISYEQYF.

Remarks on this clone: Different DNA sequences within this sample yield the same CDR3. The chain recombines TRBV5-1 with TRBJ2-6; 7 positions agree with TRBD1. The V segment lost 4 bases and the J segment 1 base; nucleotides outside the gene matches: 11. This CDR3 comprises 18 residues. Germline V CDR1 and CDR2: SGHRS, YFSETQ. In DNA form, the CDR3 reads TGCGCCAGCAGCACGAGTCCCGGGACAGTTTCTGGGGCCAACGTCCTGACTTTC. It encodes CASSTSPGTVSGANVLTF.

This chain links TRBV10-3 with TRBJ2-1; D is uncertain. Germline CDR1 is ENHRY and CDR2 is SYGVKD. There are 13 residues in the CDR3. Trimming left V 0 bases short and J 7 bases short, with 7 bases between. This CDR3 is CAISESYVNEQFF. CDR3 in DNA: TGTGCCATCAGTGAGTCCTACGTGAATGAGCAGTTCTTC.

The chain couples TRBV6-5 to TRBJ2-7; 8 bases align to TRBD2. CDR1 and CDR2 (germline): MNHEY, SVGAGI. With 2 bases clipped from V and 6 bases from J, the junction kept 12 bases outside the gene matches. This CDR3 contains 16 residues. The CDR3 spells CASSYLWGGRSPEQYF. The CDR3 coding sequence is TGTGCCAGCAGTTACCTCTGGGGCGGGAGGAGCCCCGAGCAGTACTTC.

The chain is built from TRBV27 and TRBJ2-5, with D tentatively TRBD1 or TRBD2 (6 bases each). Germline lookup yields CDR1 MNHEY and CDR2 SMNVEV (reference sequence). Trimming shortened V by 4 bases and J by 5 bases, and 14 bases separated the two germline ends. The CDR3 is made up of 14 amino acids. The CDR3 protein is CASSSSTGGETQYF. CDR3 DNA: TGTGCCAGCAGTTCCTCGACAGGAGGGGAGACCCAGTACTTC.

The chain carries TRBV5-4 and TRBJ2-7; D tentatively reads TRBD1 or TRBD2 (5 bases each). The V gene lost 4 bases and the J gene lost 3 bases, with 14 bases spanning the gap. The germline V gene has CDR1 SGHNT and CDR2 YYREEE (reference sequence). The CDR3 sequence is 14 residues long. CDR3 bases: TGTGCCAGCAGCCCCGGGACGGCGGTCTACGAGCAGTACTTC. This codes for CASSPGTAVYEQYF.

CDR3 region: CASSLGLGGGDTQYF. The CDR3 coding sequence is TGTGCCAGCAGCTTAGGGCTAGGAGGGGGGGATACGCAGTATTTT. The chain is built from TRBV7-2 and TRBJ2-3, with D perhaps being TRBD1 or TRBD2 (6 bases each). V shed 1 base and J shed 6 bases, with 14 bases lying between them. CDR1 is SGHTA, CDR2 FQGNSA, per germline. This CDR3 spans 15 amino acids.

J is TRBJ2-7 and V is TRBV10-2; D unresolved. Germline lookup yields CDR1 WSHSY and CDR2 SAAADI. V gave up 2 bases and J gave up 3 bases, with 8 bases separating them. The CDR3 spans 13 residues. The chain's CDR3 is CASSEISYYEQYF. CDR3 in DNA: TGCGCCAGCAGTGAGATCAGTTACTACGAGCAGTACTTC.

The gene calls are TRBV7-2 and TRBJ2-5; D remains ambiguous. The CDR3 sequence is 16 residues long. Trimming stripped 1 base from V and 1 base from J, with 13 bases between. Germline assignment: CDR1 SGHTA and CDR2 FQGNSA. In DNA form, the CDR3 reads TGTGCCAGCAGCTTAGAGGTTGGGCGGACCCAAGAGACCCAGTACTTC. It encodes CASSLEVGRTQETQYF.

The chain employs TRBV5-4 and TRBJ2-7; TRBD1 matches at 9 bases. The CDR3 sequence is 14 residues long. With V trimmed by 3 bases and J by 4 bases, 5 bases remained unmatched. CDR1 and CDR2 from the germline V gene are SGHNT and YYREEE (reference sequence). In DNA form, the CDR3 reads TGTGCCAGCAGCTACGGACAGGGGACGTACGAGCAGTACTTC. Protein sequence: CASSYGQGTYEQYF.

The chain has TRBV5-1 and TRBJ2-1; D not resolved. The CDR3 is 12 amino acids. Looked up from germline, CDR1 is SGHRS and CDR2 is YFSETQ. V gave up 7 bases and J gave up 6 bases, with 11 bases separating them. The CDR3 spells CASGPNTNEQFF. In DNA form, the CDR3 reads TGCGCCAGCGGTCCGAACACCAATGAGCAGTTCTTC.

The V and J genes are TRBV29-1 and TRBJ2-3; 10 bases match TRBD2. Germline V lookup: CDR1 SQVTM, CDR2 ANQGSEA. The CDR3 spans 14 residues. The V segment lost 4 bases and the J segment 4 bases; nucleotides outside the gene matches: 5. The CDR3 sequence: CSVVAGGRADTQYF. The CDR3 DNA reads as TGCAGCGTTGTAGCGGGAGGTCGGGCAGATACGCAGTATTTT.

This chain's CDR3 is CASSLQGMNTEAFF. CDR3 nucleotide sequence: TGTGCCAGCAGTTTACAGGGAATGAACACTGAAGCTTTCTTT. This sequence joins TRBV27 and TRBJ1-1; tentative D call: TRBD1 (5 bases). CDR3 length: 14 residues. V shed 2 bases and J shed 0 bases, with 7 bases lying between them. The germline V gene encodes CDR1 MNHEY and CDR2 SMNVEV (reference sequence).

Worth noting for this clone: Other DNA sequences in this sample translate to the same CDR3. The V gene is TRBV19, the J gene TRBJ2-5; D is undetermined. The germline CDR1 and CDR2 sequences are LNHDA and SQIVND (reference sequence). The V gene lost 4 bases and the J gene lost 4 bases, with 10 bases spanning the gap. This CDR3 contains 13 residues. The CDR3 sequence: CASSTHPGETQYF. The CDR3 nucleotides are TGTGCCAGTAGTACACACCCTGGAGAGACCCAGTACTTC.

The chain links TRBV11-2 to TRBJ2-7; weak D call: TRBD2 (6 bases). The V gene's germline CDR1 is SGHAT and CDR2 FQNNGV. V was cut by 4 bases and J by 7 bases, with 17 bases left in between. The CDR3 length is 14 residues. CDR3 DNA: TGTGCCAGCAGCTGGGGTCGTAGCGGCCTTGAGCAGTACTTC. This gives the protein CASSWGRSGLEQYF.

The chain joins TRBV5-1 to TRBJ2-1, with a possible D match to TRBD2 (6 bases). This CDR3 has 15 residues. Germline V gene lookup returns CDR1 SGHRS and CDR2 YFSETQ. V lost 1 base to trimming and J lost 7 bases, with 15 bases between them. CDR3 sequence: CASSLTLASGNEQFF. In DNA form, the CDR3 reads TGCGCCAGCAGCTTGACCCTAGCGAGCGGAAATGAGCAGTTCTTC.

CDR3 nucleotides: TGTGCCAGCAGTTCGGGGACTTATCAGCCCCAGCATTTT. Translated, it gives CASSSGTYQPQHF. The chain uses TRBV6-5 and TRBJ1-5; D may be TRBD1 (5 bases). CDR1 and CDR2 from the germline V gene are MNHEY and SVGAGI. The CDR3 runs 13 residues. V shed 4 bases and J shed 5 bases, with 9 bases lying between them.

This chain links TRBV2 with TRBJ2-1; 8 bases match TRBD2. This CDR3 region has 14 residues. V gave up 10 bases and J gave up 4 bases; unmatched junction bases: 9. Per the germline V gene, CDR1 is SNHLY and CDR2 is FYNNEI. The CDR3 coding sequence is TGTGCCACCCGGGCTAGCGGGTTTTACAATGAGCAGTTCTTC. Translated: CATRASGFYNEQFF. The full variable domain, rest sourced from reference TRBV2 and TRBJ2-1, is EPEVTQTPSHQVTQMGQEVILRCVPISNHLYFYWYRQILGQKVEFLVSFYNNEISEKSEIFDDQFSVERPDGSNFTLKIRSTKLEDSAMYFCATRASGFYNEQFFGPGTRLTVL.

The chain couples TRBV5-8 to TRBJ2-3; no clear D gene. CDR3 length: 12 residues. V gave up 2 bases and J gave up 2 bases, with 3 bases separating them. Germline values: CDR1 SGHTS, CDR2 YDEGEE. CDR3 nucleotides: TGTGCCAGCAGCTTCTACACAGATACGCAGTATTTT. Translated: CASSFYTDTQYF.

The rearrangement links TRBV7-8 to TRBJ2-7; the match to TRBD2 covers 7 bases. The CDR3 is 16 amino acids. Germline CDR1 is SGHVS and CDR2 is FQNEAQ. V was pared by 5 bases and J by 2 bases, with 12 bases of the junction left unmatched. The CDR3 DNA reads TGTGCCAGCAGCCGCCAAATGGGCGGGACTACCTACGAGCAGTACTTC. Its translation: CASSRQMGGTTYEQYF.

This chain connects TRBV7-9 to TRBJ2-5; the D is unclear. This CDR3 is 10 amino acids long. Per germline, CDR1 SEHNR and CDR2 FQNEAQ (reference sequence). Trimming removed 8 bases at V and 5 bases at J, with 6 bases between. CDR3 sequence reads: CASGGETQYF. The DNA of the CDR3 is TGTGCCAGCGGTGGGGAGACCCAGTACTTC.

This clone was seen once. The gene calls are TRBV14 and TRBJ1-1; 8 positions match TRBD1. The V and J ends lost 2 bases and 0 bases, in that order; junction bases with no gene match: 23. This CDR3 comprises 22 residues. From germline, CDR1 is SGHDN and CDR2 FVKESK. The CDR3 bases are TGTGCCAGCAGCCAAATGTTTAGTTTTTCGGCCGGAACGGGACAGGTGAACACTGAAGCTTTCTTT. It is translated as CASSQMFSFSAGTGQVNTEAFF.

CDR3 loop: CASSPPETGSLRLGYTF. In DNA form, the CDR3 reads TGTGCCAGCTCACCACCGGAGACAGGGTCCCTCCGGCTAGGCTACACCTTC. The chain couples TRBV18 to TRBJ1-2, with 7 bases aligning to TRBD1. Trimming cost V 0 bases and J 8 bases; bases outside gene matches: 15. CDR3 length equals 17 residues. Germline V lookup: CDR1 KGHSH, CDR2 LQKENI.

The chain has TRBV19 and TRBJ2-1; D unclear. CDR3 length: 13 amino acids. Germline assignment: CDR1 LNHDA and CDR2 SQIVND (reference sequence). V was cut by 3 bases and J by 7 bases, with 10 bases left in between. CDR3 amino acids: CASSISGRNEQFF. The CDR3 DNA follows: TGTGCCAGTAGTATTTCGGGCCGGAATGAGCAGTTCTTC.